These 24 T cell receptor beta chains were all obtained from the same sample, sequenced in a study of cytomegalovirus exposure and HLA in healthy donors. Both 60 Vbeta primers and 13 Jbeta primers went into the PCR. The protocol was immunoSEQ multiplex PCR, while the TCRdb copy is restricted to in-frame clones and leaves out a portion. Of about 190,000 clones detected, 70% to 75% appear once; the ten largest clones hold approximately 5%. The material sequenced was PBMCs. These TCRs come from a man aged 25-40 years in good health and CMV-seropositive.

The chain couples TRBV15 to TRBJ2-4, with 7 bases that match TRBD1. J was trimmed by 9 bases and V by 0 bases; bases with no gene match: 8. The CDR3 spans 15 residues. CDR1 is LNHNV and CDR2 is YYDKDF in the germline V gene (reference sequence). The CDR3 loop is CATSRDGGQWPIQYF. The CDR3 nucleotides read TGTGCCACCAGCAGAGATGGGGGACAGTGGCCCATTCAGTACTTC.

V gene TRBV28 combines with J gene TRBJ2-7; TRBD1 agrees at 11 bases. Trimming at V came to 6 bases and at J to 4 bases, leaving 2 bases not matched to a gene. From germline, CDR1 is MDHEN and CDR2 SYDVKM. The length of the CDR3 is 13 residues. The CDR3 loop reads CASRGQGEYEQYF. The DNA of the CDR3 is TGTGCCAGCAGGGGACAGGGGGAATACGAGCAGTACTTC.

In this sample, this clone turned up a few times. The chain combines TRBV4-2 with TRBJ2-2, with D tentatively TRBD2 (6 bases). V gave up 0 bases and J gave up 1 base, with 9 bases separating them. The V gene's germline CDR1 is LGHNA and CDR2 YNFKEQ. This CDR3 has 16 amino acids. The CDR3 region is CASSQELARNTGELFF. In DNA, the CDR3 is TGTGCCAGCAGCCAAGAGCTAGCGAGGAACACCGGGGAGCTGTTTTTT.

This clone came up once. The CDR3 loop is CASNEPGTYEQYF. CDR3 sequence (DNA): TGTGCCAGCAACGAGCCTGGTACCTACGAGCAGTACTTC. The rearrangement joins TRBV6-5 to TRBJ2-7; D is ambiguous. V lost 7 bases and J lost 2, with 12 bases in between. The CDR3 contains 13 residues. CDR1 MNHEY and CDR2 SVGAGI come from the germline V gene.

This chain uses TRBV11-2 with TRBJ2-7; 9 bases match TRBD1. The CDR3 totals 14 residues. V shed 6 bases and J 4 bases; nucleotides not matched to a gene: 7. The V gene's germline CDR1 is SGHAT and CDR2 FQNNGV. The CDR3 DNA follows: TGTGCCAGCAGAAACAGGGGGCTGGGGTACGAGCAGTACTTC. Translation gives CASRNRGLGYEQYF.

This chain connects TRBV6-5 to TRBJ2-5; a weak D match, TRBD1 (6 bases). TRBJ2-7 explains the end of the DNA better; the J call may be wrong. Germline V lookup: CDR1 MNHEY, CDR2 SVGAGI. The CDR3 is 14 amino acids. CDR3 loop: CASSYKGDTYEQYF. The CDR3 DNA reads as TGTGCCAGCAGTTATAAAGGGGACACCTACGAGCAGTACTTC.

This sequence joins TRBV7-2 and TRBJ2-5; tentative D call: TRBD1 (6 bases). Germline V gives CDR1 SGHTA, CDR2 FQGNSA. With 1 base removed from V and 7 bases from J, the gap between germline ends came to 10 bases. The CDR3 consists of 13 residues. CDR3 nucleotide sequence: TGTGCCAGCAGCTTAGGGGGGCTTGGGACCCAGTACTTC. This gives the protein CASSLGGLGTQYF.

This sequence joins TRBV7-3 and TRBJ1-4, with TRBD1 matching over 7 bases. The CDR3 sequence is 15 residues long. Germline V gives CDR1 SGHTA, CDR2 FQGTGA. V shed 5 bases, J shed 8 bases, and the junction held 11 bases outside the gene matches. The CDR3 loop reads CASSPGQATGEKLFF. The CDR3 DNA sequence: TGTGCCAGCAGCCCCGGACAGGCCACTGGCGAAAAACTGTTTTTT.

J is TRBJ1-3 and V is TRBV6-5; D is perhaps TRBD1 (5 bases). Trimming took 3 bases from V and 2 from J, leaving 8 bases between them. Germline CDR1 MNHEY, CDR2 SVGAGI. The CDR3 length is 14 residues. The CDR3 DNA sequence: TGTGCCAGCAGTTATCAAGGGGCTGGAAACACCATATATTTT. Amino acid sequence: CASSYQGAGNTIYF.

The V gene is TRBV5-6, the J gene TRBJ2-7, with 8 bases lining up with TRBD2. The CDR3 totals 14 residues. Trimming removed 1 base from V and 5 bases from J; junction bases left unmatched: 5. Germline-derived CDR1 and CDR2 are SGHDT and YYEEEE. CDR3 sequence: CASSLPREGHEQYF. The CDR3 region has the DNA TGTGCCAGCAGCTTGCCCCGGGAGGGCCACGAGCAGTACTTC.

The CDR3: CASSSRGGGSGNTIYF. In DNA form, the CDR3 reads TGTGCCAGCAGCTCACGAGGCGGCGGCTCTGGAAACACCATATATTTT. The chain has TRBV7-6 and TRBJ1-3; D unresolved. The V end was cut by 4 bases, the J end by 0 bases, with 13 bases between. Germline CDR1 and CDR2: SGHVS and FNYEAQ. This CDR3 contains 16 residues. Drawing the rest from reference TRBV7-6 and TRBJ1-3, the complete variable domain is GAGVSQSPRYKVTKRGQDVALRCDPISGHVSLYWYRQALGQGPEFLTYFNYEAQQDKSGLPNDRFSAERPEGSISTLTIQRTEQRDSAMYRCASSSRGGGSGNTIYFGEGSWLTVV.

This clone was found a few times. The chain employs TRBV5-1 and TRBJ2-7, with D tentatively TRBD1 (6 bases). In germline, CDR1 is SGHRS, CDR2 YFSETQ. Trimming pared 0 bases from V and 4 bases from J, leaving 14 bases between. This CDR3 is built from 15 residues. CDR3 in DNA: TGCGCCAGCAGCTTGGGTTCGACAGGACCATACGAGCAGTACTTC. Translated, it gives CASSLGSTGPYEQYF.

V and J are TRBV28 and TRBJ1-5; 8 nucleotides line up with TRBD1. V gave up 8 bases and J gave up 6 bases; unmatched junction bases: 9. The germline V gene encodes CDR1 MDHEN and CDR2 SYDVKM. The length of the CDR3 is 14 residues. The CDR3 coding sequence is TGTGCCAGCGACAGGACAGGGCTTGGTCAGCCCCAGCATTTT. Amino acid sequence: CASDRTGLGQPQHF.

This clone was seen only a few times. The chain has TRBV15 and TRBJ2-7; the D gene is possibly TRBD2 (6 bases). Trimming removed 0 bases from V and 2 bases from J, with 14 bases in between. The germline V gene has CDR1 LNHNV and CDR2 YYDKDF (reference sequence). This CDR3 spans 16 amino acids. The CDR3 spells CATSRDLGSGTYEQYF. As DNA, the CDR3 is TGTGCCACCAGCAGAGATCTGGGTAGCGGTACCTACGAGCAGTACTTC.

The V call is TRBV4-1, the J call TRBJ1-2, with TRBD1 identical over 7 bases. V shed 3 bases, J shed 6 bases, and the junction held 7 bases outside the gene matches. Per the germline V gene, CDR1 is MGHRA and CDR2 is YSYEKL. CDR3 size: 14 residues. The CDR3 DNA sequence: TGCGCCAGCAGCCAGCGGACAGGCCCCAATGGCTACACCTTC. Translated: CASSQRTGPNGYTF.

J is TRBJ2-1 and V is TRBV15, with 7 bases fitting TRBD1. With 2 bases clipped from V and 6 bases from J, the junction kept 7 bases outside the gene matches. Germline-derived CDR1 and CDR2 are LNHNV and YYDKDF (reference sequence). The CDR3 loop spans 15 amino acids. The CDR3 protein is CATSRPRQGPNEQFF. In DNA, the CDR3 is TGTGCCACCAGCAGACCAAGACAGGGACCCAATGAGCAGTTCTTC. Using reference TRBV15 and TRBJ2-1 for the parts outside the CDR3, the full variable domain is DAMVIQNPRYQVTQFGKPVTLSCSQTLNHNVMYWYQQKSSQAPKLLFHYYDKDFNNEADTPDNFQSRRPNTSFCFLDIRSPGLGDTAMYLCATSRPRQGPNEQFFGPGTRLTVL.

In this sample, this clone turned up a few times. The chain carries TRBV6-4 and TRBJ2-7; tentative D call: TRBD1 (5 bases). Germline CDR1 MRHNA, CDR2 SNTAGT. The CDR3 covers 16 residues. Trimming took off 0 bases at V and 1 base at J, with 13 bases between the two ends. CDR3 coding DNA: TGTGCCAGCAGTGACTCCCTGGTGGGGCTATCCTACGAGCAGTACTTC. Protein product: CASSDSLVGLSYEQYF.

The chain uses TRBV6-4 and TRBJ1-1; no clear D gene. This CDR3 comprises 13 residues. CDR1 and CDR2 from the germline V gene are MRHNA and SNTAGT. Trimming removed 6 bases from V and 1 base from J, with 9 bases in between. CDR3 DNA sequence: TGTGCCAGCAGAGCCACAGAGAACACTGAAGCTTTCTTT. Translation: CASRATENTEAFF.

This sequence joins TRBV7-2 and TRBJ2-7; 9 bases are a match to TRBD2. CDR1 SGHTA and CDR2 FQGNSA come from the germline V gene. CDR3 length equals 14 residues. Trimming took 4 bases from V and 0 from J; bases not matched to a gene: 1. Written as DNA, the CDR3 is TGTGCCAGCAGCTCTAGCGGGATCTCCTACGAGCAGTACTTC. Its translation: CASSSSGISYEQYF.

The V gene is TRBV2, the J gene TRBJ2-2, with 7 bases aligning to TRBD2. V dropped 9 bases and J dropped 2; count of bases not matched to a gene: 3. Germline V gene lookup returns CDR1 SNHLY and CDR2 FYNNEI. The CDR3 length is 13 residues. As DNA, the CDR3 is TGTGCCAGGGGGACTATTAACACCGGGGAGCTGTTTTTT. Protein sequence: CARGTINTGELFF. The whole variable domain, filled in from reference TRBV2 and TRBJ2-2, reads EPEVTQTPSHQVTQMGQEVILRCVPISNHLYFYWYRQILGQKVEFLVSFYNNEISEKSEIFDDQFSVERPDGSNFTLKIRSTKLEDSAMYFCARGTINTGELFFGEGSRLTVL.

V usage is TRBV11-2 and J usage is TRBJ2-7, with D uncertain. The CDR3 spans 12 residues. V was shortened by 5 bases and J by 2 bases, with 7 bases between the two germline ends. CDR1 is SGHAT, CDR2 FQNNGV, per germline. The CDR3 region is CASSDTAYEQYF. As DNA, the CDR3 is TGTGCCAGCAGCGATACTGCCTACGAGCAGTACTTC.

The chain uses TRBV13 and TRBJ2-7, with D maybe TRBD1 (5 bases). This CDR3 has 12 amino acids. Trimming took off 1 base at V and 6 bases at J, with 7 bases between the two ends. The germline gives CDR1 PRHDT, CDR2 FYEKMQ (reference sequence). DNA for the CDR3: TGTGCCAGCAGCTTAGAGGGGATCGAGCAGTACTTC. This encodes CASSLEGIEQYF. The full variable domain, in which reference TRBV13 and TRBJ2-7 provide the parts outside the CDR3, is AAGVIQSPRHLIKEKRETATLKCYPIPRHDTVYWYQQGPGQDPQFLISFYEKMQSDKGSIPDRFSAQQFSDYHSELNMSSLELGDSALYFCASSLEGIEQYFGPGTRLTVT.

The V gene is TRBV4-3, the J gene TRBJ2-7; maybe TRBD1 (6 bases). Germline V gives CDR1 LGHNA, CDR2 YSLEER. V dropped 1 base and J dropped 4 bases, with 14 bases sitting between them. The CDR3 is made up of 15 amino acids. CDR3 loop: CASSQGGGPGYEQYF. The DNA for the CDR3 is TGCGCCAGCAGCCAAGGAGGGGGACCGGGGTACGAGCAGTACTTC.

The chain couples TRBV5-4 to TRBJ2-5; D perhaps matches TRBD1 (5 bases). V lost 2 bases, J lost 0 bases, and 8 bases lay in between. CDR3 size: 14 residues. Per the germline V gene, CDR1 is SGHNT and CDR2 is YYREEE (reference sequence). The CDR3 region is CASSLPGYQETQYF. Written as DNA, the CDR3 is TGTGCCAGCAGCTTACCAGGGTACCAAGAGACCCAGTACTTC.